A single TCR beta chain is shown here with its context. The antigen this receptor binds is unknown. Within one base of it there is no much larger clone, and no base qualities were kept. What this sample's time point label stands for: about 28 days (+/-7) after the second vaccine dose. The treatment or condition label of this sample denotes: meningococcal conjugate vaccine given as trial control. The vaccinee samples were drawn from two UK trials, COV001 and COV002, one of which was a single-blind randomized controlled phase 2/3 trial testing AZD1222 (ChAdOx1 nCoV-19) in healthy adults. For TCRbeta chain sequencing, PBMC samples were collected from trial participants at day 0 and at day 28 after the second dose. A distance of 12 bases separates the germline ends of V and J, which lose 0 bases and 3 bases respectively. Looking up the germline V gene yields CDR1 SGDLS and CDR2 YYNGEE. Taken from cysteine to phenylalanine, the CDR3 has 15 residues. Here the CDR3 DNA is all that survives: 45 bases in frame from base 1.

The data were taken from a study of T cell responses to AZD1222 COVID-19 vaccine (dated by TCRdb to 2020 to 2023). Regarding the complete study: TCR sequencing was performed for 230 to 250 trial participants, of whom 200 to 210 were given two doses of AZD1222 and around 25 were given two doses of MenACWY control vaccine. Trial participants were enrolled by age into subgroups of 18-55, 56-69 and 70-plus years, and around 150, 29 and 61 TCR-sequenced participants, respectively, were included in these subgroups.

The CDR3 regions of human TCRbeta chains were analyzed by immunosequencing. On the study's bioinformatics: Repertoire TCRs were matched against a reference library of SARS-CoV-2-specific TCRs generated with the MIRA antigen-specificity platform. Breadth was defined as the fraction of unique TCRs that were SARS-CoV-2-associated. Depth was defined as the fraction of total T cells that were SARS-CoV-2-associated. Using the MIRA data, each spike-specific TCR was mapped to the spike region that the TCR reacts to and placed in a CD4 or CD8 class. Log10-transformed breadth and depth values were compared by one-way ANOVA with Sidak's multiple comparisons tests. Not all clones reach the TCRdb copy of this immuneACCESS table, which keeps in-frame sequences only. Checked studies attribute under half of the gap to unresolved V genes and leave the rest unexplained. That table furnishes V, J and clone size, whereas the DNA furnished D and trimming. The sample yields more than 100,000 clones; approximately 85% were counted once. The biggest ten clones account for 7.9% of the sample.

Beyond this particular receptor, the publication reports: Participants were mostly white British and included more females than males, and it was suggested by the authors that clonal diversity may have been underestimated. Because no day 14 peak-response samples were available, repertoires were characterized only after the peak T cell response. In the small 56-69-year group, the increase in depth fell short of significance, most likely because of low power. The vaccine-associated CD4 TCRs covered the entire spike protein, and the dominant responses fell in regions 160-218 and 743-854. Conclusions about previously exposed vaccinees are limited, since just five to seven AZD1222 recipients were seropositive for SARS-CoV-2 at baseline. Spike-specific TCR breadth and depth rose significantly after two AZD1222 doses compared with day 0 and with MenACWY recipients. Epitopes outside the regions mutated in the B.1.351 and B.1.1.7 variants were reportedly recognized by nearly half of the unique spike-specific TCRs.

Here the sequenced sample was peripheral blood, taken 28 days after the second dose of the MenACWY control vaccine. The origin of this receptor is an adult who received the MenACWY meningococcal vaccine as a control. Recombination linked TRBV9 to TRBJ2-5, with an unclear D gene assignment. The CDR3 sequence is CASSVGGRPKETQYF. Read as DNA, the sequence is TGTGCCAGCAGCGTAGGGGGTAGACCTAAAGAGACCCAGTACTTC.